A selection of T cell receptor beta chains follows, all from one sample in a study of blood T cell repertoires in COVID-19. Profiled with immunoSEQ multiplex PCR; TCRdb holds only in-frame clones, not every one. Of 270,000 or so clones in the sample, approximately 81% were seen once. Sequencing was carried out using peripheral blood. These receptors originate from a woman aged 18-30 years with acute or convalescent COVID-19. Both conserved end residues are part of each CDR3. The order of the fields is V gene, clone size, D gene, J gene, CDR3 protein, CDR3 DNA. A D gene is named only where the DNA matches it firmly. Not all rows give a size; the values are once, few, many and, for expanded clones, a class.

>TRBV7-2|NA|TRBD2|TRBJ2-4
CASSLSGLADAKNIQYF
TGTGCCAGCAGCTTATCGGGACTAGCGGACGCCAAAAACATTCAGTACTTC
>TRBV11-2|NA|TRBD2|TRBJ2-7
CASSLRTSGSSYEQYF
TGTGCCAGCAGCTTACGGACTAGCGGAAGCTCCTACGAGCAGTACTTC
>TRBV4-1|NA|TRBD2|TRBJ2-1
CASSQEPGLAADSYNEQFF
TGCGCCAGCAGCCAAGAACCGGGACTAGCGGCAGACTCCTACAATGAGCAGTTCTTC
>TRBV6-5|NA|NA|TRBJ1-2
CASSWGTGREGYTF
TGTGCCAGCAGTTGGGGTACAGGGAGGGAAGGCTACACCTTC
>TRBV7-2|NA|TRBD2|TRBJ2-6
CASSYSGGTRSGANVLTF
TGTGCCAGCAGTTACAGCGGGGGGACCCGCTCTGGGGCCAACGTCCTGACTTTC
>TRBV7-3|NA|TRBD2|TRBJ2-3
CASSLTPASGGTSDTQYF
TGTGCCAGCAGCTTAACGCCGGCTAGCGGGGGTACCTCAGATACGCAGTATTTT
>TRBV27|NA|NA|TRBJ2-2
CASSLTDLTGELFF
TGTGCCAGCAGTTTGACAGATCTCACCGGGGAGCTGTTTTTT
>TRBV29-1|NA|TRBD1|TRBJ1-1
CSVVTGVGTEAFF
TGCAGCGTTGTTACAGGGGTGGGCACTGAAGCTTTCTTT
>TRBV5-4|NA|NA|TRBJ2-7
CASSSGGPYEQYF
TGTGCCAGCAGCTCCGGAGGGCCGTACGAGCAGTACTTC
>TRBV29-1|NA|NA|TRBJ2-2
CSVSGDTGELFF
TGCAGCGTTTCAGGGGACACCGGGGAGCTGTTTTTT
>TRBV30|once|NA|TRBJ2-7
CAWSVRGRRYF
TGTGCCTGGAGTGTACGTGGGCGTCGGTACTTC
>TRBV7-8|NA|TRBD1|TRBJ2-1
CASSWGQGEGNEQFF
TGTGCCAGCAGCTGGGGACAGGGAGAGGGCAATGAGCAGTTCTTC
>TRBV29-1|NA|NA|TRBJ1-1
CSVVQNTEAFF
TGCAGCGTGGTACAGAACACTGAAGCTTTCTTT
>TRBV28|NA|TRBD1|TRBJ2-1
CASSTRQGWDEQFF
TGTGCCAGCAGTACAAGACAGGGTTGGGATGAGCAGTTCTTC
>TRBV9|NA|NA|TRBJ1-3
CASSVGGAGGRSSGNTIYF
TGTGCCAGCAGCGTAGGGGGAGCCGGAGGCCGAAGCTCTGGAAACACCATATATTTT
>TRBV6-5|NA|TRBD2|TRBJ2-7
CASSYFGTSGKYEQYF
TGTGCCAGCAGTTACTTCGGGACTAGCGGGAAATACGAGCAGTACTTC
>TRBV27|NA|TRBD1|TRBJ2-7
CASSPTGTGGREQYF
TGTGCCAGCAGTCCCACCGGGACAGGTGGTAGGGAGCAGTACTTC
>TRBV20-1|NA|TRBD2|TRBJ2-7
CSASGTKKYEQYF
TGCAGTGCTAGTGGGACTAAGAAATACGAGCAGTACTTC
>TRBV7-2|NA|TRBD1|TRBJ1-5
CASSMTGGAGQPQHF
TGTGCCAGCAGCATGACAGGGGGCGCCGGTCAGCCCCAGCATTTT
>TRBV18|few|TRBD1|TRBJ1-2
CASSPADRVDYGYTF
TGTGCCAGCTCACCGGCGGACAGGGTTGACTATGGCTACACCTTC
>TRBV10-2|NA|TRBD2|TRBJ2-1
CATGRGGVNEQFF
TGCGCCACGGGGCGGGGAGGGGTAAATGAGCAGTTCTTC
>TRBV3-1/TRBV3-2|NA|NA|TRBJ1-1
CASSQEHCGIAENTEAFF
TGTGCCAGCAGCCAAGAGCACTGCGGGATTGCGGAGAACACTGAAGCTTTCTTT
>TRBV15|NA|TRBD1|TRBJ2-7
CATSRETGGDEQYF
TGTGCCACCAGCAGGGAGACAGGGGGGGACGAGCAGTACTTC
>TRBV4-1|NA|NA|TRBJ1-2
CASSQDRGYGYTF
TGCGCCAGCAGCCAAGACAGGGGATATGGCTACACCTTC
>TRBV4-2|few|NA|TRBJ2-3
CASSPGLLTDTQYF
TGTGCCAGCAGCCCTGGACTACTCACGGATACGCAGTATTTT
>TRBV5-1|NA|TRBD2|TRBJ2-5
CASSYPGLAGGLVETQYF
TGCGCCAGCAGCTATCCGGGACTAGCGGGAGGCCTCGTGGAGACCCAGTACTTC
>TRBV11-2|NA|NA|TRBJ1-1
CASSLAGFTEAFF
TGTGCCAGCAGCTTAGCGGGGTTCACTGAAGCTTTCTTT
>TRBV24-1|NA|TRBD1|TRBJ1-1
CATSAGTGATVSEAFF
TGTGCCACCAGTGCTGGGACAGGGGCAACTGTCTCTGAAGCTTTCTTT
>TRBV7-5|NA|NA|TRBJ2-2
CARTRRAGELFF
TGTGCCCGGACTCGGAGGGCCGGGGAGCTGTTTTTT
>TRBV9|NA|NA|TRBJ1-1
CASSAPGANTEAFF
TGTGCCAGCAGCGCACCCGGAGCGAACACTGAAGCTTTCTTT
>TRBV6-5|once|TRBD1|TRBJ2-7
CASRSTVGGDYEQYF
TGTGCCAGCAGATCTACCGTAGGGGGCGATTACGAGCAGTACTTC
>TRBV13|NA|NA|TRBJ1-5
CASRIGGSNQPQHF
TGTGCCAGCAGAATAGGGGGTAGCAATCAGCCCCAGCATTTT
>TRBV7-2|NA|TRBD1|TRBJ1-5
CASSLGQGLSQPQHF
TGTGCCAGCAGCTTAGGACAGGGATTGAGTCAGCCCCAGCATTTT
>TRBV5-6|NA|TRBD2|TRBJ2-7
CASSLRLAGGLKLLYEQYF
TGTGCCAGCAGCTTGCGATTAGCGGGAGGCCTCAAACTTCTTTACGAGCAGTACTTC
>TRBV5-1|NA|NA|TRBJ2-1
CASSLGTGIHEQFF
TGCGCCAGCAGCTTAGGAACCGGGATACATGAGCAGTTCTTC
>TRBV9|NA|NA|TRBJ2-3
CASSVEGVRTDTQYF
TGTGCCAGCAGCGTAGAGGGGGTTCGCACAGATACGCAGTATTTT
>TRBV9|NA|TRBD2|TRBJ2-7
CASSVEFSGVYEQYF
TGTGCCAGCAGCGTAGAGTTTAGCGGGGTCTACGAGCAGTACTTC
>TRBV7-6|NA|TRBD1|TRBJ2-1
CASRGTTGSSYNEQFF
TGTGCCAGCAGGGGAACGACAGGGAGCTCCTACAATGAGCAGTTCTTC
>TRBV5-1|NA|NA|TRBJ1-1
CASSTAQAEAFF
TGCGCCAGCAGCACAGCACAGGCAGAAGCTTTCTTT
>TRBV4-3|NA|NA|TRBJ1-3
CASSQARQASGNTIYF
TGCGCCAGCAGCCAAGCAAGACAGGCCTCTGGAAACACCATATATTTT
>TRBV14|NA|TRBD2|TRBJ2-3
CASSQESALAGGYTDTQYF
TGTGCCAGCAGCCAAGAGTCGGCACTAGCGGGAGGCTACACAGATACGCAGTATTTT
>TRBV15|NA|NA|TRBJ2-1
CATSIHRDTSEQFF
TGTGCCACCAGCATTCACCGGGACACTAGTGAGCAGTTCTTC
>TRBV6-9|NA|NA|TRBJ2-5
CASSKRQEMETQYF
TGTGCCAGCAGTAAACGACAGGAGATGGAGACCCAGTACTTC
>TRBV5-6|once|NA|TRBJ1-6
CASSLFPGANSPLHF
TGTGCCAGCAGCTTGTTCCCAGGGGCGAATTCACCCCTCCACTTT
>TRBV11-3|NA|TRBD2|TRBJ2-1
CASSLGVWTSGIDEQFF
TGTGCCAGCAGCTTAGGAGTGTGGACTAGCGGGATCGATGAGCAGTTCTTC
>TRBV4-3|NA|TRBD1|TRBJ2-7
CASSQRTGAEQYF
TGCGCCAGCAGCCAACGCACAGGGGCCGAGCAGTACTTC
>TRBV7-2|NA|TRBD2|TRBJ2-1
CASSLELVAGYEQFF
TGTGCCAGCAGCTTAGAGTTGGTAGCGGGGTATGAGCAGTTCTTC
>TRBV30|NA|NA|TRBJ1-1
CAWTLTPKAFF
TGTGCCTGGACTTTAACCCCTAAAGCTTTCTTT
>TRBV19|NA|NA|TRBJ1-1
CASTSPGGTEAFF
TGTGCCAGTACCTCCCCAGGAGGCACTGAAGCTTTCTTT
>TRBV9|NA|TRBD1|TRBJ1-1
CASSVVGQGNTEAFF
TGTGCCAGCAGCGTAGTCGGACAGGGGAACACTGAAGCTTTCTTT
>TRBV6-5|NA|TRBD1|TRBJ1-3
CASSYSRGQRGNTIYF
TGTGCCAGCAGTTACTCCCGGGGACAGAGAGGAAACACCATATATTTT
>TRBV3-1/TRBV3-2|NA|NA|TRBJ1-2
CASSPLLRDGYTF
TGTGCCAGCAGCCCCCTACTCAGGGATGGCTACACCTTC
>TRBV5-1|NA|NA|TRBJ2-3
CASSRESASRDTQYF
TGCGCCAGCAGCCGCGAATCCGCAAGCCGGGATACGCAGTATTTT
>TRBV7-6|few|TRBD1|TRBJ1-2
CASSPGQGARDGYTF
TGTGCCAGCAGCCCCGGACAGGGGGCGAGAGATGGCTACACCTTC